This paragraph covers one TCR beta chain sequence. The antigen is undetermined. This sequence may be a read error, since a much larger clone differs from it by one base. The V gene's germline CDR1 is SQVTM and CDR2 ANQGSEA. The CDR3 has 11 amino acids. The sample is drawn from a study of identical twins' blood T cells. The study's findings and limits: Twin similarity might stem from environmental factors, not only genetics.

Per the original data handling: Per-library CDR3 reads ranged roughly 2 to 4 million; clonotypes, ~85,000 to ~500,000. TCRdb re-called the 5' RACE reads with MiXCR, one entry per CDR3 protein. In this record, the V and J calls reflect TCRdb's handling and not the investigators' own analysis. The sample includes roughly 380,000 distinct CDR3 sequences, around 30% of them seen just once. Three pairs of healthy female monozygous twins were the donors. J is TRBJ1-5 and V is TRBV29-1; D is unclear. The sequence came from a woman aged 18-49 years in good health. The sample consisted of PBMCs. The CDR3 reads CPLGGSQPQHF. The CDR3 DNA follows: TGCCCTCTGGGCGGCAGTCAGCCCCAGCATTTT.